A selection of T cell receptor beta chains follows, all from one sample in a study of cytomegalovirus exposure and HLA in healthy donors. Clones were sequenced by immunoSEQ multiplex PCR, and TCRdb holds only the in-frame ones, with some missing. Recorded for this sample: 110,000 to 150,000 clones. The sample taken for sequencing was PBMCs. The receptors shown here come from a man in his forties or fifties in good health and CMV-seronegative. The CDR3 runs from the conserved cysteine through the conserved F or W. Fields, in order: CDR3 protein, CDR3 DNA, D gene, V gene, J gene. A D gene is named only where the DNA matches it firmly.

cdr3_aa: CSVASRGGTEAFF
cdr3_nt: TGCAGCGTCGCGAGTAGGGGAGGTACTGAAGCTTTCTTT
d_call: .
v_call: TRBV29-1
j_call: TRBJ1-1

cdr3_aa: CASSLRSQGARDEQFF
cdr3_nt: TGTGCCAGCAGCTTAAGGAGCCAGGGGGCGAGGGATGAGCAGTTCTTC
d_call: TRBD1
v_call: TRBV11-1
j_call: TRBJ2-1

cdr3_aa: CATSGSGAYNEQFF
cdr3_nt: TGTGCCACCTCAGGGTCAGGGGCCTACAATGAGCAGTTCTTC
d_call: .
v_call: TRBV15
j_call: TRBJ2-1

cdr3_aa: CASSPVGASAFLSNYGYTF
cdr3_nt: TGTGCCAGCAGCCCAGTGGGGGCAAGCGCCTTCTTATCTAACTATGGCTACACCTTC
d_call: .
v_call: TRBV9
j_call: TRBJ1-2

cdr3_aa: CASSSRLDNEQFF
cdr3_nt: TGTGCCAGCAGCTCCAGACTTGACAATGAGCAGTTCTTC
d_call: .
v_call: TRBV7-6
j_call: TRBJ2-1

cdr3_aa: CASSVESNTGELFF
cdr3_nt: TGTGCCAGCAGTGTAGAGTCGAACACCGGGGAGCTGTTTTTT
d_call: .
v_call: TRBV6-4
j_call: TRBJ2-2

cdr3_aa: CASVPTGIETGELFF
cdr3_nt: TGTGCCAGCGTCCCGACAGGGATAGAGACCGGGGAGCTGTTTTTT
d_call: TRBD1
v_call: TRBV28
j_call: TRBJ2-2

cdr3_aa: CASSYYAGINNEQFF
cdr3_nt: TGTGCCAGCAGTTACTACGCGGGGATTAACAATGAGCAGTTCTTC
d_call: .
v_call: TRBV6-5
j_call: TRBJ2-1

cdr3_aa: CASSPPVSGYGYTF
cdr3_nt: TGTGCCAGCAGTCCCCCCGTTTCAGGGTATGGCTACACCTTC
d_call: .
v_call: TRBV28
j_call: TRBJ1-2

cdr3_aa: CASSSRGAGQGNTEAFF
cdr3_nt: TGTGCCAGCAGCTCCAGAGGGGCGGGACAGGGGAACACTGAAGCTTTCTTT
d_call: TRBD1
v_call: TRBV7-8
j_call: TRBJ1-1

cdr3_aa: CASSYGGDSYEQYF
cdr3_nt: TGTGCCAGCAGTTACGGAGGGGACTCCTACGAGCAGTACTTC
d_call: .
v_call: TRBV6-5
j_call: TRBJ2-7

cdr3_aa: CASSFLWGALGNTIYF
cdr3_nt: TGCGCCAGCAGCTTCCTGTGGGGAGCGCTTGGAAACACCATATATTTT
d_call: .
v_call: TRBV4-1
j_call: TRBJ1-3

cdr3_aa: CASSPAYEQYF
cdr3_nt: TGTGCCAGCAGTCCGGCCTACGAGCAGTACTTC
d_call: .
v_call: TRBV6-1
j_call: TRBJ2-7

cdr3_aa: CASSPPRRAGETQYF
cdr3_nt: TGTGCCAGCAGCCCCCCACGGAGAGCCGGGGAGACCCAGTACTTC
d_call: .
v_call: TRBV7-9
j_call: TRBJ2-5

cdr3_aa: CASTEGYRDALGAQYF
cdr3_nt: TGTGCCAGCACAGAAGGGTACAGGGACGCCCTAGGGGCGCAGTATTTT
d_call: .
v_call: TRBV2
j_call: TRBJ2-3

cdr3_aa: CASSGGGQSNQPQHF
cdr3_nt: TGTGCCAGCAGTGGAGGGGGACAGAGCAATCAGCCCCAGCATTTT
d_call: TRBD1
v_call: TRBV6-1
j_call: TRBJ1-5

cdr3_aa: CASSPQGIRNQPQHF
cdr3_nt: TGTGCCAGCTCACCACAGGGGATCCGCAATCAGCCCCAGCATTTT
d_call: .
v_call: TRBV18
j_call: TRBJ1-5

cdr3_aa: CASSFRVGGNTIYF
cdr3_nt: TGTGCCAGCAGCTTCAGGGTGGGTGGAAACACCATATATTTT
d_call: .
v_call: TRBV5-6
j_call: TRBJ1-3

cdr3_aa: CASSHRQGAVVETQYF
cdr3_nt: TGTGCCAGCAGCCACAGACAGGGGGCAGTGGTAGAGACCCAGTACTTC
d_call: TRBD1
v_call: TRBV7-8
j_call: TRBJ2-5

cdr3_aa: CASSPEGSYEQYF
cdr3_nt: TGTGCCAGCTCACCAGAGGGTTCCTACGAGCAGTACTTC
d_call: .
v_call: TRBV18
j_call: TRBJ2-7

cdr3_aa: CASSTGTGILTEAFF
cdr3_nt: TGTGCCAGTAGTACCGGGACAGGGATCTTAACTGAAGCTTTCTTT
d_call: TRBD1
v_call: TRBV19
j_call: TRBJ1-1

cdr3_aa: CASSLDQDQPQHF
cdr3_nt: TGTGCCAGCAGCTTAGATCAGGATCAGCCCCAGCATTTT
d_call: .
v_call: TRBV11-2
j_call: TRBJ1-5

cdr3_aa: CASGRGPSLSYEQYF
cdr3_nt: TGTGCCAGCGGGAGGGGCCCTAGTTTGTCCTACGAGCAGTACTTC
d_call: TRBD2
v_call: TRBV5-6
j_call: TRBJ2-7

cdr3_aa: CASSFGLRASGVEEQFF
cdr3_nt: TGTGCCAGCAGCTTCGGGTTGAGGGCCTCCGGGGTTGAAGAGCAGTTCTTC
d_call: .
v_call: TRBV7-6
j_call: TRBJ2-1

cdr3_aa: CASSLGGQGYGYTF
cdr3_nt: TGTGCCAGCAGCTTGGGAGGTCAGGGCTATGGCTACACCTTC
d_call: .
v_call: TRBV5-4
j_call: TRBJ1-2

cdr3_aa: CASSSFGGGYEQYF
cdr3_nt: TGTGCCAGCAGCTCCTTTGGGGGGGGGTACGAGCAGTACTTC
d_call: TRBD2
v_call: TRBV11-2
j_call: TRBJ2-7

cdr3_aa: CASSVGGGVVSDTQYF
cdr3_nt: TGTGCCAGCAGCGTAGGCGGGGGGGTAGTGTCAGATACGCAGTATTTT
d_call: TRBD2
v_call: TRBV9
j_call: TRBJ2-3

cdr3_aa: CSVGQAANTGELFF
cdr3_nt: TGCAGCGTGGGACAGGCCGCGAACACCGGGGAGCTGTTTTTT
d_call: TRBD1
v_call: TRBV29-1
j_call: TRBJ2-2

cdr3_aa: CASSLTWTDYEQYF
cdr3_nt: TGCGCCAGCAGCCTAACATGGACTGACTACGAGCAGTACTTC
d_call: .
v_call: TRBV5-1
j_call: TRBJ2-7

cdr3_aa: CASSFRFGGDYGYTF
cdr3_nt: TGCGCCAGCAGCTTTAGGTTTGGTGGAGACTATGGCTACACCTTC
d_call: .
v_call: TRBV5-1
j_call: TRBJ1-2

cdr3_aa: CASRRGNGAQHF
cdr3_nt: TGTGCCAGCAGGCGCGGAAATGGAGCCCAGCATTTT
d_call: .
v_call: TRBV6-5
j_call: TRBJ1-5

cdr3_aa: CASSSTNRGYEQYF
cdr3_nt: TGTGCCAGCAGCTCCACTAACAGGGGGTACGAGCAGTACTTC
d_call: TRBD1
v_call: TRBV5-6
j_call: TRBJ2-7

cdr3_aa: CASSGQGATNQPQHF
cdr3_nt: TGTGCCAGCTCAGGACAGGGGGCGACTAATCAGCCCCAGCATTTT
d_call: TRBD1
v_call: TRBV18
j_call: TRBJ1-5

cdr3_aa: CAISESSNRGPEQYF
cdr3_nt: TGTGCCATCAGTGAGTCGTCAAACAGGGGGCCCGAGCAGTACTTC
d_call: TRBD1
v_call: TRBV10-3
j_call: TRBJ2-7

cdr3_aa: CASSLARGSYNEQFF
cdr3_nt: TGTGCCAGCAGCTTGGCCAGGGGGTCTTACAATGAGCAGTTCTTC
d_call: TRBD1
v_call: TRBV5-4
j_call: TRBJ2-1

cdr3_aa: CASSKALGGTPPQGYTF
cdr3_nt: TGTGCCAGCAGCAAAGCCCTCGGGGGGACACCTCCACAGGGCTACACCTTC
d_call: .
v_call: TRBV21-1
j_call: TRBJ1-2

cdr3_aa: CASSYPNLNTEAFF
cdr3_nt: TGTGCCAGCAGTTACCCAAACTTGAACACTGAAGCTTTCTTT
d_call: .
v_call: TRBV6-6
j_call: TRBJ1-1

cdr3_aa: CAISDGSTGNTIYF
cdr3_nt: TGTGCCATCAGTGATGGCAGTACTGGAAACACCATATATTTT
d_call: .
v_call: TRBV10-3
j_call: TRBJ1-3

cdr3_aa: CASSETGYNQPQHF
cdr3_nt: TGTGCCAGCAGTGAGACAGGGTATAATCAGCCCCAGCATTTT
d_call: TRBD1
v_call: TRBV6-1
j_call: TRBJ1-5

cdr3_aa: CASSQFSGGTDTQYF
cdr3_nt: TGTGCCAGCAGCCAATTTAGCGGGGGCACAGATACGCAGTATTTT
d_call: TRBD2
v_call: TRBV6-1
j_call: TRBJ2-3

cdr3_aa: CSVVSKGAKNIQYF
cdr3_nt: TGCAGCGTTGTCTCGAAGGGGGCCAAAAACATTCAGTACTTC
d_call: .
v_call: TRBV29-1
j_call: TRBJ2-4